This T cell receptor (beta chain) was captured by sequencing in a study of blood T cell repertoires in COVID-19 (dated by TCRdb to about 2020). For context, the study as a whole: Samples from collaborators originated in the United States, Italy and Spain and spanned both the acute and convalescent phases of COVID-19. A de-identified subject ID, COVID-19 status, age in years and sex were almost always included in the sample metadata. The dataset comprised deeply sampled blood TCRbeta repertoires from subjects exposed to, actively infected with, or recovered from COVID-19. The repertoires were released in a freely available public database meant as a resource for research on the immune response to SARS-CoV-2. The material from the prospective study consisted of cDNA or gDNA derived from T cells, B-cell-depleted T cells, or PBMCs. Samples came from the ongoing ImmuneRACE study (first 160 participants) plus 1,254 subjects from 6 global collaborators. Where available, HLA class I and class II types were taken from metadata supplied by the sample provider and were not determined by assay-based typing.

TCRbeta CDR3 regions were amplified from genomic DNA using the immunoSEQ Assay, a bias-controlled multiplex PCR. Regarding the original processing steps: Within the assay, amplification of reference gene primers was used to estimate how many nucleated cells each sample contained. To quantify the absolute abundance of each unique TCRbeta CDR3 rearrangement, sequence reads were collapsed and filtered. For each sample, productive Simpson clonality was calculated as the square root of Simpson's diversity index over productive rearrangements. Imported from immuneACCESS, the table was reduced by TCRdb to in-frame sequences with V and J called. These copies leave out some clones; in studies compared against another copy, an unresolved V gene accounts for under half, and the cause of the remainder is not known. That table is the source of V, J and clone size, and D and trimming were worked out from the DNA. This sample comprises 250,000 to 350,000 clones, 89% of them detected only once. In total, the top ten clones hold around 12% of the sample.

Sequences LGHNA (CDR1) and YSLEER (CDR2) are obtained from the germline V gene. Relative to germline, V is missing 0 bases and J is missing 1 base, with 7 bases of the junction outside any gene match. Its CDR3 holds 19 amino acids, cysteine through phenylalanine. Only the CDR3 DNA stays, 57 bases, in frame from base 1. For this clone: Its specific antigen is unknown. It has no much larger one-base neighbor in the sample; base qualities were not kept.

The paper as a whole reports these results and caveats: The quantity of clinical and demographic metadata differed by source and by participant and was supplied without curation.

The collaborating institutions used their own protocols to collect whole blood in K2EDTA tubes. For TCRbeta analysis, collaborator samples were shipped as frozen whole blood, as isolated PBMCs, or as DNA extracted from either sample type. Sequenced material: peripheral blood. The sequence joins TRBV4-3 to TRBJ1-5, with 12 bases matching TRBD1. The source of this sequence is a woman aged 60 to 75 with acute or convalescent COVID-19. The nucleotide sequence is given as TGCGCCAGCAGCCAAGACGGGCCGGGACAGGGGGCGAGCAATCAGCCCCAGCATTTT. Translation gives CASSQDGPGQGASNQPQHF.